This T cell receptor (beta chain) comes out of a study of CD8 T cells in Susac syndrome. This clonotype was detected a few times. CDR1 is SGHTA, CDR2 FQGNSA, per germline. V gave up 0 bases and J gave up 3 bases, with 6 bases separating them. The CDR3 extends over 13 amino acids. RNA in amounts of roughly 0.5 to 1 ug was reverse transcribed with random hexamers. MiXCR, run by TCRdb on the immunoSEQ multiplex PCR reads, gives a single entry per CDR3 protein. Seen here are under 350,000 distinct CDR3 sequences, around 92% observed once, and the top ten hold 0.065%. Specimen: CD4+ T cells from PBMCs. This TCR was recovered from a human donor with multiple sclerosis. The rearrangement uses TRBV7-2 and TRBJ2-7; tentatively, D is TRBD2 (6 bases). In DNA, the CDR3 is TGTGCCAGCAGCTTAGCCGGGGGCTACGAGCAGTACTTC. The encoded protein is CASSLAGGYEQYF.